Listed here are 24 T cell receptor beta chains from one sample, sequenced in a study of identical twins. MiXCR, run by TCRdb on the 5' RACE reads, gives a single entry per CDR3 protein. This table holds 200,000 to 300,000 distinct CDR3 sequences, 10% to 15% found once. The same sample was also used in a study of yellow fever vaccine responses in identical twins.

The source material was memory (CD45RO+) T cells sorted from blood. These receptor sequences come from a young woman in good health.

This clonotype was observed a handful of times. This sequence joins TRBV5-1 and TRBJ2-1; D is ambiguous. Germline assignment: CDR1 SGHRS and CDR2 YFSETQ. Trimming took off 0 bases at V and 2 bases at J, with 9 bases between the two ends. This CDR3 is built from 15 residues. The CDR3 region is CASSLDSTPYNEQFF. The CDR3 DNA reads as TGCGCCAGCAGCTTGGACTCGACCCCCTACAATGAGCAGTTCTTC.

This clonotype was picked up many times. This chain connects TRBV12-3 or TRBV12-4 to TRBJ2-2; D ambiguous. This CDR3 comprises 10 residues. The ends were cut back, 6 bases at V and 6 bases at J, with 2 bases in the middle. CDR3 bases: TGTGCCAGCAGATCCGGGGAGCTGTTTTTT. Its protein product is CASRSGELFF.

This clonotype was seen at least ten times. This rearrangement joins TRBV25-1 to TRBJ2-7, with 14 bases matching TRBD2. The CDR3 loop spans 15 amino acids. V was pared by 8 bases and J by 7 bases, with 10 bases of the junction left unmatched. Germline V gene data show CDR1 as MGHDK and CDR2 as SYGVNS. CDR3 sequence reads: CASSKGLAGGGEQYF. In DNA form, the CDR3 reads TGTGCCAGCTCTAAAGGACTAGCGGGAGGCGGAGAGCAGTACTTC.

This clonotype was observed a handful of times. V and J are TRBV2 and TRBJ2-2, with TRBD1 identical over 9 bases. CDR1 is SNHLY, CDR2 FYNNEI, per germline. The CDR3 sequence is 15 residues long. The V segment lost 5 bases and the J segment 4 bases; nucleotides outside the gene matches: 5. The CDR3 DNA is TGTGCCAGCAGTAACAGGGGGCGCGTCACCGGGGAGCTGTTTTTT. It encodes CASSNRGRVTGELFF. The full variable domain, in which reference TRBV2 and TRBJ2-2 provide the parts outside the CDR3, is EPEVTQTPSHQVTQMGQEVILRCVPISNHLYFYWYRQILGQKVEFLVSFYNNEISEKSEIFDDQFSVERPDGSNFTLKIRSTKLEDSAMYFCASSNRGRVTGELFFGEGSRLTVL.

The V and J genes are TRBV20-1 and TRBJ2-5, with TRBD1 matching over 12 bases. This CDR3 contains 15 residues. With 3 bases clipped from V and 5 bases from J, the junction kept 7 bases outside the gene matches. Germline assignment: CDR1 DFQATT and CDR2 SNEGSKA (reference sequence). CDR3 nucleotides: TGCAGTGCTAGCCCCGGGACAGGGGGCCCGGAGACCCAGTACTTC. Translating it yields CSASPGTGGPETQYF.

The chain combines TRBV12-3 or TRBV12-4 with TRBJ1-2; 9 bases match TRBD1. CDR3 length: 15 residues. V dropped 2 bases and J dropped 7; count of bases not matched to a gene: 8. The chain's CDR3 is CASSLSDRGSGGYTF. The CDR3 DNA reads TGTGCCAGCAGTTTATCCGACAGGGGGTCAGGTGGCTACACCTTC.

This clonotype has only a few counts. The chain employs TRBV6-2 or TRBV6-3 and TRBJ2-6, with no clear D. CDR3 length equals 15 residues. Per germline, CDR1 MNHEY and CDR2 SVGEGT. Trimming took off 5 bases at V and 0 bases at J, with 8 bases between the two ends. The CDR3 DNA is TGTGCCAGCAGTGCCGACAACTCTGGGGCCAACGTCCTGACTTTC. Amino acids: CASSADNSGANVLTF.

The V gene is TRBV7-9, the J gene TRBJ2-7; D call uncertain. This CDR3 has 16 residues. Looked up from germline, CDR1 is SEHNR and CDR2 is FQNEAQ (reference sequence). Deletions cut 5 bases from V and 2 bases from J, with 19 bases between. DNA for the CDR3: TGTGCCAGCAGCCTTATTCTTTCCAGTAACACCTACGAGCAGTACTTC. Amino acid sequence: CASSLILSSNTYEQYF.

This rearrangement joins TRBV2 to TRBJ2-3; 9 nucleotides line up with TRBD2. The CDR3 spans 14 residues. With V trimmed by 7 bases and J by 4 bases, 6 bases remained unmatched. The germline V gene has CDR1 SNHLY and CDR2 FYNNEI. CDR3 DNA sequence: TGTGCCAGCACTCTAGCGGGGTATTCAGATACGCAGTATTTT. Its protein is CASTLAGYSDTQYF.

There are a few counts of this clonotype. The chain employs TRBV24-1 and TRBJ2-1; 11 bases are a match to TRBD2. CDR1 is KGHDR, CDR2 SFDVKD, per germline. V was clipped by 9 bases and J by 9 bases; unmatched bases: 15. The CDR3 runs 16 residues. The CDR3 sequence is CATGKHSGGDRGEQFF. CDR3 sequence (DNA): TGTGCCACCGGCAAGCATAGCGGGGGGGATCGTGGTGAGCAGTTCTTC.

This clonotype was detected only a few times. The chain combines TRBV20-1 with TRBJ2-7, with TRBD1 as a possible D gene (5 bases). The CDR3 has 11 residues. Germline V CDR1 and CDR2: DFQATT, SNEGSKA (reference sequence). V was pared by 1 base and J by 6 bases, with 7 bases between. CDR3 DNA sequence: TGCAGTGCTAGAGCAGGGCCCGAGCAGTACTTC. The encoded protein is CSARAGPEQYF.

The sample holds a few counts of this clonotype. V and J are TRBV28 and TRBJ2-1; D gene ambiguous. Germline loops: CDR1 MDHEN, CDR2 SYDVKM. The length of the CDR3 is 15 residues. V was pared by 6 bases and J by 0 bases, with 12 bases between. The CDR3 here is CASSTVFSSYNEQFF. The CDR3 region has the DNA TGTGCCAGCAGCACGGTATTCAGCTCCTACAATGAGCAGTTCTTC. The full variable domain, completed using reference TRBV28 and TRBJ2-1, is DVKVTQSSRYLVKRTGEKVFLECVQDMDHENMFWYRQDPGLGLRLIYFSYDVKMKEKGDIPEGYSVSREKKERFSLILESASTNQTSMYLCASSTVFSSYNEQFFGPGTRLTVL.

Only a few counts were recorded for this clonotype. The chain is built from TRBV4-3 and TRBJ1-2; D possibly corresponds to TRBD1 (6 bases). The CDR3 is 15 residues long. Germline lookup yields CDR1 LGHNA and CDR2 YSLEER. The V end lost 0 bases, the J end lost 7 bases, and 15 bases lay between the germline ends. The CDR3 here is CASSQDGVRGGGYTF. CDR3 coding DNA: TGCGCCAGCAGCCAAGATGGCGTCAGGGGCGGTGGCTACACCTTC.

In this sample, this clonotype turned up a few times. The chain uses TRBV9 and TRBJ2-7; TRBD2 matches at 14 bases. The CDR3 spans 17 residues. Germline-derived CDR1 and CDR2 are SGDLS and YYNGEE. Trimming removed 3 bases from V and 2 bases from J; junction bases left unmatched: 7. Written as DNA, the CDR3 is TGTGCCAGCAGCGCGGGGACTAGCGGGGGCCCACCCTACGAGCAGTACTTC. Translating gives CASSAGTSGGPPYEQYF.

V and J are TRBV7-2 and TRBJ2-5; TRBD1 matches 8 bases. The CDR3 sequence is 14 residues long. CDR1 is SGHTA, CDR2 FQGNSA, per germline. With 5 bases clipped from V and 4 bases from J, the junction kept 6 bases outside the gene matches. For the CDR3, the DNA is TGTGCCAGCAGCAAGACAGGGGTTGGAGAGACCCAGTACTTC. It specifies CASSKTGVGETQYF.

This clonotype has only a few counts. This sequence joins TRBV19 and TRBJ2-7, with TRBD2 matching 7 bases. The germline CDR1 and CDR2 sequences are LNHDA and SQIVND (reference sequence). V gave up 7 bases and J gave up 7 bases; unmatched junction bases: 28. The CDR3 spans 19 residues. The CDR3 reads CASTTREGRSGTGGGEQYF. As DNA, the CDR3 is TGTGCCAGTACCACCCGAGAGGGAAGAAGCGGGACCGGAGGTGGGGAGCAGTACTTC.

The sample holds a few counts of this clonotype. The CDR3 protein is CASSLTPDRVMGTEAFF. As DNA, the CDR3 is TGTGCCAGCAGTCTTACACCTGACAGGGTGATGGGGACTGAAGCTTTCTTT. The chain uses TRBV6-2 or TRBV6-3 and TRBJ1-1; 7 nucleotides line up with TRBD1. The CDR3 spans 17 residues. Germline V gene sequence: CDR1 MNHEY, CDR2 SVGEGT. V dropped 5 bases and J dropped 5; count of bases not matched to a gene: 17.

The chain uses TRBV6-1 and TRBJ2-5; D is perhaps TRBD1 (5 bases). The V gene's germline CDR1 is MNHNS and CDR2 SASEGT. V dropped 5 bases and J dropped 4 bases, with 14 bases sitting between them. This CDR3 region has 14 residues. In nucleotides, the CDR3 is TGTGCCAGCAGTCTCTATGGGGCAGGAGAGACCCAGTACTTC. Translating it yields CASSLYGAGETQYF.

There are a few counts of this clonotype. The rearrangement links TRBV20-1 to TRBJ2-5; 10 positions match TRBD1. The CDR3 spans 16 residues. After removal of 6 bases from V and 5 bases from J, the junction contained 15 bases not matched to a gene. Germline V gene sequence: CDR1 DFQATT, CDR2 SNEGSKA (reference sequence). CDR3 protein: CSAQTPDRGRVETQYF. The CDR3 coding sequence is TGCAGTGCCCAGACACCTGACAGGGGGCGGGTGGAGACCCAGTACTTC.

This clonotype was recorded a few times. The chain recombines TRBV6-1 with TRBJ2-7, with 7 bases fitting TRBD2. Germline V CDR1 and CDR2: MNHNS, SASEGT. The CDR3 sequence is 13 residues long. The CDR3 DNA reads TGTGCTACTGGGGGAGGGCCCACCTACGAGCAGTACTTC. Encoded protein: CATGGGPTYEQYF.

This clonotype has a handful of counts. V usage is TRBV7-3 and J usage is TRBJ2-3; TRBD1 is a possible D gene (6 bases). Trimming left V 2 bases short and J 0 bases short, with 9 bases between. Germline V lookup: CDR1 SGHTA, CDR2 FQGTGA. CDR3 length equals 15 residues. CDR3 in DNA: TGTGCCAGCAGCTTAGGACAGCTTAGCACAGATACGCAGTATTTT. Translated: CASSLGQLSTDTQYF.

A few counts support this clonotype. A read error may produce the germline difference seen at one junction end. This chain joins TRBV7-9 and TRBJ2-3; D is unresolved. Germline loops: CDR1 SEHNR, CDR2 FQNEAQ (reference sequence). This CDR3 is built from 11 residues. DNA for the CDR3: TGTGCCAGCAGCTTATTGGCCCCGAATAGCTTT. Translated, it gives CASSLLAPNSF.

The rearrangement joins TRBV20-1 to TRBJ2-5; D is unresolved. V lost 6 bases, J lost 2 bases, and 7 bases lay in between. This CDR3 is 11 amino acids long. Germline V gene lookup returns CDR1 DFQATT and CDR2 SNEGSKA (reference sequence). The CDR3 spells CSAQRQETQYF. CDR3 nucleotide sequence: TGCAGTGCCCAGCGACAAGAGACCCAGTACTTC.

This clonotype was observed many times. This sequence joins TRBV6-1 and TRBJ2-7; D is possibly TRBD2 (5 bases). V was shortened by 7 bases and J by 5 bases, with 24 bases between the two germline ends. Germline lookup yields CDR1 MNHNS and CDR2 SASEGT. The CDR3 is 16 amino acids. The CDR3, as DNA: TGTGCCAGCACTCTCACGGGCGGAGAGGGTTTCAACGAGCAGTACTTC. This translates into CASTLTGGEGFNEQYF.